One and the same sample provided the 32 T cell receptor beta chains below, sequenced in a study of read filtering for tumor transcriptome and immune sequencing. From roughly 0.4 ug of RNA, a library with molecular barcoded alpha/delta and beta/gamma adaptors was made. From the reads, TCRdb called clonotypes with MiXCR, one entry per CDR3 protein. The sample has 15,000 to 20,000 distinct CDR3 sequences; over 20% are singletons. Sequencing was carried out using a population of CD138-negative cells sorted from bone marrow. These receptors were obtained from a donor older than 35 with multiple myeloma.

This clonotype was seen repeatedly, ten times or more. This chain joins TRBV4-3 and TRBJ1-1, with 9 positions matching TRBD1. The CDR3 runs to 16 residues. With V trimmed by 2 bases and J by 6 bases, 10 bases remained unmatched. Germline V gene lookup returns CDR1 LGHNA and CDR2 YSLEER. CDR3 amino acids: CASSQLGTGKKSEAFF. CDR3 nucleotide sequence: TGCGCCAGCAGCCAACTAGGGACAGGGAAAAAATCTGAAGCTTTCTTT.

This clonotype was counted at least ten times. The chain recombines TRBV11-1 with TRBJ2-7, with D maybe TRBD2 (6 bases). From germline, CDR1 is SGHAT and CDR2 FQDESV (reference sequence). Trimming stripped 5 bases from V and 3 bases from J, with 14 bases between. This CDR3 is 14 amino acids long. CDR3 DNA sequence: TGTGCCAGCAGCGTTAGTAGCGGCAGCTACGAGCAGTACTTC. Translating gives CASSVSSGSYEQYF.

In this sample, this clonotype turned up many times. One junction end disagrees with the germline gene, perhaps due to a read error. CDR3 amino acids: CASSLRGTGNDEQYF. The CDR3 DNA sequence: TGTGCCAGCAGCCTCCGGGGGACAGGGAACGACGAGCAGTACTTC. The chain employs TRBV5-1 and TRBJ2-7, with 9 bases fitting TRBD1. CDR1 is SGHRS, CDR2 YFSETQ, per germline. The CDR3 is 15 amino acids.

This clonotype qualifies as medium-sized. The chain couples TRBV28 to TRBJ1-2; D is uncertain. Germline CDR1 MDHEN, CDR2 SYDVKM. The CDR3 runs to 12 residues. The V end lost 6 bases, the J end lost 8 bases, and 13 bases lay between the germline ends. CDR3 residues: CASRDGTTGYTF. CDR3 DNA: TGTGCCAGCAGAGACGGTACTACCGGCTACACCTTC.

This clonotype was detected only a few times. The chain is built from TRBV20-1 and TRBJ2-1; D not resolved. The CDR3 contains 11 residues. V lost 4 bases and J lost 5, with 6 bases in between. The germline V gene has CDR1 DFQATT and CDR2 SNEGSKA (reference sequence). This chain's CDR3 is CSATGHNEQFF. The CDR3 nucleotides are TGCAGTGCTACCGGGCACAATGAGCAGTTCTTC.

In this sample, this clonotype turned up many times. The rearrangement links TRBV29-1 to TRBJ2-1; a possible D gene is TRBD2 (5 bases). CDR1 and CDR2 (germline): SQVTM, ANQGSEA. This CDR3 has 13 amino acids. V was shortened by 6 bases and J by 5 bases, with 14 bases between the two germline ends. CDR3: CSVGRDYHNEQFF. Here the CDR3 DNA reads TGCAGCGTCGGCCGAGACTACCACAATGAGCAGTTCTTC.

This clonotype was picked up many times. The V call is TRBV20-1, the J call TRBJ2-3, with D perhaps matching TRBD2 (6 bases). Germline-derived CDR1 and CDR2 are DFQATT and SNEGSKA (reference sequence). V dropped 1 base and J dropped 2 bases, with 13 bases sitting between them. The CDR3 spans 15 residues. The DNA for the CDR3 is TGCAGTGCTAGAGTTCTGGGGGGATCCACAGATACGCAGTATTTT. Its protein product is CSARVLGGSTDTQYF.

This clonotype was observed once. The CDR3 does not end in the conserved phenylalanine or tryptophan, so this is likely a read error. The CDR3 sequence: CASSLLGDTNEKLFL. DNA of the CDR3: TGTGCCAGCAGTTTATTGGGGGACACTAATGAAAAACTGTTTCTT. The chain uses TRBV28 and TRBJ1-4; weak D call: TRBD1 (5 bases). With 1 base removed from V and 2 bases from J, the gap between germline ends came to 8 bases. There are 15 residues in the CDR3. Germline CDR1 is MDHEN and CDR2 is SYDVKM.

The chain joins TRBV7-9 to TRBJ2-5; D remains unclear. Trimming took 5 bases from V and 1 from J, leaving 14 bases between them. Germline CDR1 and CDR2: SEHNR and FQNEAQ (reference sequence). The CDR3 is 15 amino acids. The CDR3 DNA reads as TGTGCCAGCAGCACCCGGACGTACCTCCAAGAGACCCAGTACTTC. Translation: CASSTRTYLQETQYF.

The rearrangement links TRBV29-1 to TRBJ1-5, with TRBD1 matching 9 bases. The CDR3 extends over 13 amino acids. Germline V gene sequence: CDR1 SQVTM, CDR2 ANQGSEA. Trimming took 6 bases from V and 5 from J; bases not matched to a gene: 5. The CDR3 protein is CSVQTGGDQPQHF. CDR3 coding DNA: TGCAGCGTACAGACAGGGGGGGATCAGCCCCAGCATTTT.

Points on this clonotype: Mismatch with germline at one junction end may stem from a read error. J is TRBJ2-1 and V is TRBV6-7; possibly TRBD1 for D (6 bases). TRBV6-7 is designated an ORF whose function remains uncertain. This CDR3 comprises 12 residues. The CDR3 DNA sequence: TGTGCAGCAGTTACGGACAGCAATGAGCAGTCCTTC. This encodes CAAVTDSNEQSF.

This clonotype was seen many times. Relative to the germline gene, one junction end is altered; a read error may explain this. The chain joins TRBV7-7 to TRBJ2-1, with a weak D call TRBD1 (7 bases). Germline V gene data show CDR1 as SSHAT and CDR2 as FNYEAQ (reference sequence). This CDR3 is 15 amino acids long. CDR3 sequence reads: CASSLKEGAPNEQFF. CDR3 nucleotide sequence: TGTGCTAGCAGCTTAAAGGAGGGGGCGCCCAATGAGCAGTTCTTC.

The chain combines TRBV20-1 with TRBJ1-5, with D unresolved. CDR1 is DFQATT and CDR2 is SNEGSKA in the germline V gene (reference sequence). The CDR3 has 16 amino acids. Trimming left V 0 bases short and J 7 bases short, with 19 bases between. CDR3 in amino acids: CSAREWGIYAGQPQHF. In DNA form, the CDR3 reads TGCAGTGCTAGAGAGTGGGGTATTTACGCGGGGCAGCCCCAGCATTTT.

This clonotype counts as medium-sized. The chain joins TRBV29-1 to TRBJ2-1; D is tentatively TRBD1 or TRBD2 (5 bases each). Looked up from germline, CDR1 is SQVTM and CDR2 is ANQGSEA. Trimming left V 5 bases short and J 5 bases short, with 13 bases between. CDR3 length: 13 amino acids. The DNA of the CDR3 is TGCAGCGTTCCTGGGACGGACCACAATGAGCAGTTCTTC. This translates into CSVPGTDHNEQFF.

On this clonotype itself: The conserved phenylalanine or tryptophan is not found at the CDR3 terminus, so this likely reflects a read error. This chain uses TRBV20-1 with TRBJ2-3; no firm D call. The CDR3 covers 16 residues. From germline, CDR1 is DFQATT and CDR2 SNEGSKA (reference sequence). V lost 1 base and J lost 4, with 18 bases in between. The CDR3, as DNA: TGCAGTGCTAGAGCCACCACGGCACCCGTCCCAGATACGCAGTATCTT. This sequence encodes CSARATTAPVPDTQYL.

This clonotype came up once. The V and J genes are TRBV20-1 and TRBJ1-1; D is unresolved. Germline CDR1 is DFQATT and CDR2 is SNEGSKA (reference sequence). This CDR3 region has 11 residues. V lost 6 bases and J 3 bases, leaving 8 bases between the germline ends. For the CDR3, the DNA is TGCAGTGCCAGCACGGACACTGAAGCTTTCTTT. The encoded protein is CSASTDTEAFF.

The rearrangement joins TRBV7-2 to TRBJ2-2; D call uncertain. Deletions cut 5 bases from V and 7 bases from J, with 14 bases between. CDR1 is SGHTA and CDR2 is FQGNSA in the germline V gene. The CDR3 covers 14 residues. CDR3: CASSHALSGGELFF. The CDR3 coding sequence is TGTGCCAGCAGCCACGCCCTCAGTGGCGGGGAGCTGTTTTTT. Together with reference TRBV7-2 and TRBJ2-2, the CDR3 gives the full variable domain: GAGVSQSPSNKVTEKGKDVELRCDPISGHTALYWYRQSLGQGLEFLIYFQGNSAPDKSGLPSDRFSAERTGGSVSTLTIQRTQQEDSAVYLCASSHALSGGELFFGEGSRLTVL.

The J gene is TRBJ2-3, the V gene TRBV5-1, with no clear D. The germline gives CDR1 SGHRS, CDR2 YFSETQ. The CDR3 covers 14 residues. The V and J ends lost 0 bases and 2 bases respectively, with 7 bases between them. The DNA of the CDR3 is TGCGCCAGCAGCTTGGACCGGTACACAGATACGCAGTATTTT. Residues: CASSLDRYTDTQYF.

This clonotype showed up many times. CDR3 amino acids: CATSPKVGAGGFTGELFF. The CDR3 DNA is TGTGCCACCAGCCCAAAAGTTGGAGCGGGAGGGTTCACCGGGGAGCTGTTTTTT. J is TRBJ2-2 and V is TRBV15, with 10 bases that match TRBD2. Germline CDR1 LNHNV, CDR2 YYDKDF (reference sequence). J lost 4 bases, V lost 5 bases, and 13 bases had no gene match. This CDR3 has 18 residues.

The chain carries TRBV28 and TRBJ2-7, with D possibly TRBD2 on 6 matching bases. The CDR3 has 15 amino acids. CDR1 and CDR2 from the germline V gene are MDHEN and SYDVKM. Trimming removed 5 bases from V and 3 bases from J, with 17 bases in between. CDR3 sequence reads: CASSPIRDLIYEQYF. The DNA for the CDR3 is TGTGCCAGCAGTCCTATCCGGGACTTAATCTACGAGCAGTACTTC.

The chain is built from TRBV5-1 and TRBJ2-7, with D uncertain. V gave up 4 bases and J gave up 3 bases, with 17 bases separating them. Germline CDR1 is SGHRS and CDR2 is YFSETQ. The CDR3 runs to 15 residues. The DNA of the CDR3 is TGCGCCAGCAGCCTCCTGGCGGACGGCAGCTACGAGCAGTACTTC. Its protein is CASSLLADGSYEQYF. The complete variable domain, with remaining parts taken from reference TRBV5-1 and TRBJ2-7, reads KAGVTQTPRYLIKTRGQQVTLSCSPISGHRSVSWYQQTPGQGLQFLFEYFSETQRNKGNFPGRFSGRQFSNSRSEMNVSTLELGDSALYLCASSLLADGSYEQYFGPGTRLTVT.

This clonotype is classed as medium-sized. The CDR3 coding sequence is TGCGCCAGCAGCCGAGGACAGAACACTGAAGCTTTCTTT. Its translation is CASSRGQNTEAFF. V gene TRBV5-1 combines with J gene TRBJ1-1, with D perhaps TRBD1 (5 bases). Looked up from germline, CDR1 is SGHRS and CDR2 is YFSETQ. Trimming removed 4 bases at V and 1 base at J, with 8 bases between. There are 13 residues in the CDR3.

The gene calls are TRBV20-1 and TRBJ2-3; D might be TRBD1 or TRBD2, each matching 5 bases. The CDR3 loop spans 14 amino acids. Germline CDR1 and CDR2: DFQATT and SNEGSKA (reference sequence). Trimming left V 6 bases short and J 6 bases short, with 19 bases between. The DNA for the CDR3 is TGCAGTGCCTATAACCGGGGCGTTGCGGATACGCAGTATTTT. Protein product: CSAYNRGVADTQYF.

Turning to this clonotype: A much larger clone differs by one base, so this may be a read error. The chain has TRBV29-1 and TRBJ2-1; a weak D match, TRBD2 (5 bases). Germline V lookup: CDR1 SQVTM, CDR2 ANQGSEA. This CDR3 has 15 amino acids. The CDR3 DNA sequence: TGCAGCGTTGAAGATGAGGGCTGGGTCTACAATGAGCAGTCCTTC. Protein sequence: CSVEDEGWVYNEQSF.

The table lists this clonotype with many counts. V and J are TRBV4-3 and TRBJ2-1; 8 bases align to TRBD2. The germline V gene has CDR1 LGHNA and CDR2 YSLEER. CDR3 size: 15 residues. V shed 5 bases, J shed 1 base, and the junction held 4 bases outside the gene matches. CDR3 sequence reads: CASSAVAGSYNEQFF. Here the CDR3 DNA reads TGCGCCAGCAGCGCCGTAGCGGGATCCTACAATGAGCAGTTCTTC.

In its sample, this clonotype was seen many times. The chain joins TRBV5-6 to TRBJ2-3, with unresolved D. The CDR3 sequence is 16 residues long. Germline assignment: CDR1 SGHDT and CDR2 YYEEEE. V was cut by 0 bases and J by 0 bases, with 11 bases left in between. CDR3 residues: CASSLEGSSSTDTQYF. As DNA, the CDR3 is TGTGCCAGCAGCTTGGAAGGGTCCTCTAGCACAGATACGCAGTATTTT. Complete variable domain (other parts from reference TRBV5-6 and TRBJ2-3): DAGVTQSPTHLIKTRGQQVTLRCSPKSGHDTVSWYQQALGQGPQFIFQYYEEEERQRGNFPDRFSGHQFPNYSSELNVNALLLGDSALYLCASSLEGSSSTDTQYFGPGTRLTVL.

The table lists this clonotype with a count of one. This may be a read error, as it is one base from a much larger clone. The chain carries TRBV6-2 or TRBV6-3 and TRBJ2-7; no clear D gene. Trimming cost V 2 bases and J 2 bases, with 16 bases left between them. CDR1 and CDR2 from the germline V gene are MNHEY and SVGEGT. CDR3 size: 16 residues. In DNA form, the CDR3 reads TGTGCCAGCAGTTACCATCCCGCCACGGGCCCCTACGAGCAGTACTTC. It encodes CASSYHPATGPYEQYF.

This clonotype was seen at least ten times. This chain links TRBV28 with TRBJ2-1, with D unresolved. The CDR3 consists of 14 residues. The V end lost 2 bases, the J end lost 6 bases, and 11 bases lay between the germline ends. Germline V gene sequence: CDR1 MDHEN, CDR2 SYDVKM. CDR3 DNA sequence: TGTGCCAGCAGTTTACCTACTACGCTCAATGAGCAGTTCTTC. Its protein product is CASSLPTTLNEQFF.

This clonotype has more than one count but fewer than ten. Given a much more abundant clone one base away, this may be a read error. CDR3 sequence: CSVEVVPIYNERFF. CDR3 coding DNA: TGCAGCGTTGAAGTGGTTCCTATCTACAATGAGCGGTTCTTC. The J gene is TRBJ2-1, the V gene TRBV29-1; D gene uncertain. The CDR3 consists of 14 residues. The germline gives CDR1 SQVTM, CDR2 ANQGSEA.

This clonotype has only a few counts. The chain has TRBV14 and TRBJ1-2; weak D call: TRBD1 (5 bases). CDR3 length equals 14 residues. The germline V gene has CDR1 SGHDN and CDR2 FVKESK. Trimming took 3 bases from V and 4 from J, leaving 12 bases between them. The CDR3 DNA follows: TGTGCCAGCAGCCATTCGACAGAGACCTATGGCTACACCTTC. Translated, it gives CASSHSTETYGYTF.

This clonotype was picked up many times. The chain recombines TRBV10-3 with TRBJ2-1, with D possibly being TRBD1 (5 bases). The CDR3 runs 16 residues. Germline-derived CDR1 and CDR2 are ENHRY and SYGVKD. V was shortened by 2 bases and J by 2 bases, with 13 bases between the two germline ends. The DNA of the CDR3 is TGTGCCATCAGTGAGGAGGACATCAAACCCTACAATGAGCAGTTCTTC. Amino acids: CAISEEDIKPYNEQFF.

At least ten counts were recorded for this clonotype. The chain recombines TRBV20-1 with TRBJ2-1; D gene unclear. Germline V gene lookup returns CDR1 DFQATT and CDR2 SNEGSKA (reference sequence). Deletions cut 6 bases from V and 8 bases from J, with 20 bases between. The CDR3 spans 14 residues. The CDR3 here is CSAGKAYGLDEQFF. The CDR3 region has the DNA TGCAGTGCAGGAAAAGCATATGGGTTGGATGAGCAGTTCTTC.